This TCR beta chain appears in the sequencing data of a study of blood T cell repertoires in COVID-19. Study details: Collection of acute and convalescent COVID-19 samples took place in the United States, Italy and Spain.

CDR3 length: 15 amino acids. V was trimmed by 0 bases and J by 4 bases, leaving 9 bases between them. The germline V gene encodes CDR1 SNHLY and CDR2 FYNNEI. Original data processing: Amplification with reference gene primers provided the estimates of nucleated cell counts. Produced via immunoSEQ multiplex PCR; TCRdb's table is partial and in-frame only. V, J and clone size derive from that table, while D and trimming were established from the DNA sequence. Of about 370,000 clones in the sample, 85% to 90% are singletons; the top ten hold less than 1.2%. Participant reports of clinical history set cohort assignment. Donors in Cohort 3 counted as recovered after two negative PCRs, clearance, or symptom resolution.

The clonotype comes from a man between 18 and 35 years old who had recovered from COVID-19. Sample: PBMCs or T cells enriched from blood (not recorded which). The chain links TRBV2 to TRBJ2-2; D may be TRBD1 (6 bases). The CDR3 DNA reads as TGTGCCAGCAGTGAAGCGCAACAGGGCACCGGGGAGCTGTTTTTT. Its protein is CASSEAQQGTGELFF.